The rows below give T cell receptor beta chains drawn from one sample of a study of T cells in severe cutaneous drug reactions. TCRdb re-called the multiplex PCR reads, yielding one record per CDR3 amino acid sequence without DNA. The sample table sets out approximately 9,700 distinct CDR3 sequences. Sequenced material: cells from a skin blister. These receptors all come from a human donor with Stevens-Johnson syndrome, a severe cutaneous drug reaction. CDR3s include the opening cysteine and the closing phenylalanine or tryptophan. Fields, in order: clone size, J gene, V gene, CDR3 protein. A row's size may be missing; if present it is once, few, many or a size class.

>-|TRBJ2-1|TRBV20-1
CSARTGGSYNEQFF
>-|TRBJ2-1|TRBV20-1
CSPVASDTSTEQFF
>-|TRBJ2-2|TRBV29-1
CSAGLALTGELFF
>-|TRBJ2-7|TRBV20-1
CSARDLREGYEQYF
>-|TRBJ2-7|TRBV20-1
CSALPGGANYEQYF
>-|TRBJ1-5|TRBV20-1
CSAPNLVGGSNQPQHF
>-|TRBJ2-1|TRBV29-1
CSARDSKTNEQFF
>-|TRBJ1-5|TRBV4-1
CASSPTSTGSNQPQHF
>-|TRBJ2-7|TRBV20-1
CSAREDHRGYEQYF
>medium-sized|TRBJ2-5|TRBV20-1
CSARDFQGGTGETQYF
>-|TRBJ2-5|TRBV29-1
CSPYGLAATRAQYF
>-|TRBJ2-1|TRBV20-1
CSARSGEYYNEQFF
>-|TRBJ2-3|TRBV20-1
CSATTGAPASGSSTDTQYF
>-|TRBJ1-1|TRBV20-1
CSARDQIPRGQVNTEAFF
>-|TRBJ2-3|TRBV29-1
CSAGTSDTDTQYF
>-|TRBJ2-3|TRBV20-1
CSARTGENPGVDTQYF
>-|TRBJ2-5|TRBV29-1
CSVPSGLAGVSQETQYF
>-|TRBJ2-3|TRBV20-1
CSAPAEGRDTQYF
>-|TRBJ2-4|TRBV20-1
CSARAAGWTIQYF
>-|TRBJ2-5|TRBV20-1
CSARLRGLAGQETRYF
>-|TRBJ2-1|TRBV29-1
CSPLIAGHNEQFF
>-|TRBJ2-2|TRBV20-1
CSAGQGAGGELFF
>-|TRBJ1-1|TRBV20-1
CSAVPGATEAFF
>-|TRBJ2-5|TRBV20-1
CSARADNQETQYF
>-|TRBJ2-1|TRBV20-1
CSARDLASGINEQFF
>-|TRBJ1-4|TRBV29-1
CSVVGGTNEKLFF
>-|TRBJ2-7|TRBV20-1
CRVGLSYEQYF
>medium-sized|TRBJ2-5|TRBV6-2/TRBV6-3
CASRPGTSGIHQETQYF
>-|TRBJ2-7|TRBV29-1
CSVAVRTDYEQYF
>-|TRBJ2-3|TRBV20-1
CSASGLAGTDTQYF
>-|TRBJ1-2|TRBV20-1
CSATTGLEAYGYTF
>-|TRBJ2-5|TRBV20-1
CSARDLGTGSETQYF
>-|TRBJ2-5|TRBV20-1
CSARDIGGGGTQEGDGETQYF
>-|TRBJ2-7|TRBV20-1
CSAAGQGDGGWGYEQYF
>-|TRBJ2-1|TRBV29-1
CSGNDILGAYNEQFF
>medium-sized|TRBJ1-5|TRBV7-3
CASSLPDRGGQPQHF
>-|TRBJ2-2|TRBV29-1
CSTNHRDGTGELFF
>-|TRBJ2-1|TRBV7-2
CASSLTGGPRDEQFF
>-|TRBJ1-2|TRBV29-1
CSVMVSDNYGYTF
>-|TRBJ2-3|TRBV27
CASSFGTGTTDTQYF
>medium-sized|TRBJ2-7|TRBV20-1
CSARPRTLHYEQYF
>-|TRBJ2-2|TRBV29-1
CSVDRDTGELFF
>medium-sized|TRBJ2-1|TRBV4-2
CASSQGGYYNEQFF
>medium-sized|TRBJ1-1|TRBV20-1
CSVNNQNTEAFF
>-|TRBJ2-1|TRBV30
CAWNRDGSSYNEQFF
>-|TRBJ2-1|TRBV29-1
CSVFNTGSSYNEQFF
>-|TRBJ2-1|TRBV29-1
CSVALAGANEQFF
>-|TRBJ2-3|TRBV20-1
CSASGREGLGTDTQYF
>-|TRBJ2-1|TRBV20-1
CSARFPGLAGDNEQFF
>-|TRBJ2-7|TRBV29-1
CSVEDRGFGEQYF
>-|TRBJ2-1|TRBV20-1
CSARNGVNEQFF
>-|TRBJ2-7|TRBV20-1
CSARGGSAYEQYF
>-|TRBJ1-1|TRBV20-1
CSAREIGGRTEAFF
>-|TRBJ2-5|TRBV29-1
CSVGRGQAWETQYF
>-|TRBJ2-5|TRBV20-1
CSASRGRQETQYF
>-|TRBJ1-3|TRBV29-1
CSVEDFGNTIYF